This T cell receptor (beta chain) was recorded in a study of cytomegalovirus exposure and HLA in healthy donors. General observations from the study: Reportedly, diagnosis of cytomegalovirus status by the classifier showed high specificity and sensitivity.

PCR primers comprised 60 Vbeta and 13 Jbeta primers. TCRdb's table, derived via immunoSEQ multiplex PCR, lists solely in-frame clones and lacks some. The sample lists about 130,000 clones, 70% to 85% occurring once. Points on this clone: Antigen: not known.

Germline V gene data show CDR1 as MGHRA and CDR2 as YSYEKL. The CDR3 is 14 residues long. Trimming shortened V by 1 base and J by 1 base, and 7 bases separated the two germline ends. The chain employs TRBV4-1 and TRBJ1-1, with D possibly matching TRBD1 (5 bases). The receptor comes from a boy aged 2 to 9 in good health and CMV-seronegative. The sample taken for sequencing was PBMCs. This chain's CDR3 is CASSQGTRNTEAFF. The DNA of the CDR3 is TGCGCCAGCAGCCAAGGGACAAGGAACACTGAAGCTTTCTTT.